One sample yielded the 22 T cell receptor beta chains listed below, sequenced in a study of T cell clones after liver transplantation. The method was immunoSEQ multiplex PCR; TCRdb's version includes in-frame clones alone and lacks a portion of them. The sample consists of fewer than 110,000 clones, 84% of them appearing once. The material was CD4+ T cells from blood, obtained around 44 months after liver transplant. These receptor sequences come from a human patient who received a liver transplant. The graft donor may have given rise to some T cells.

The chain employs TRBV5-6 and TRBJ2-3; D remains ambiguous. This CDR3 is 13 amino acids long. CDR1 and CDR2 (germline): SGHDT, YYEEEE. Trimming cost V 2 bases and J 2 bases, with 6 bases left between them. Written as DNA, the CDR3 is TGTGCCAGCAGCTTCGTGGACACAGATACGCAGTATTTT. It encodes CASSFVDTDTQYF. Full variable domain (missing parts from reference TRBV5-6 and TRBJ2-3): DAGVTQSPTHLIKTRGQQVTLRCSPKSGHDTVSWYQQALGQGPQFIFQYYEEEERQRGNFPDRFSGHQFPNYSSELNVNALLLGDSALYLCASSFVDTDTQYFGPGTRLTVL.

The V and J genes are TRBV12-5 and TRBJ1-1; weak D call: TRBD1 (5 bases). CDR3 length: 14 amino acids. In germline, CDR1 is LGHNT, CDR2 FRNRAP. Trimming pared 0 bases from V and 9 bases from J, leaving 14 bases between. CDR3 coding DNA: TGTGCTAGTGGTTTGGTCGTTGCGAACAGGCAAGCTTTCTTT. It codes for CASGLVVANRQAFF. The complete variable domain, with remaining parts taken from reference TRBV12-5 and TRBJ1-1, reads DARVTQTPRHKVTEMGQEVTMRCQPILGHNTVFWYRQTMMQGLELLAYFRNRAPLDDSGMPKDRFSAEMPDATLATLKIQPSEPRDSAVYFCASGLVVANRQAFFGQGTRLTVV.

V is TRBV9 and J is TRBJ1-1; the D is unclear. Germline CDR1 SGDLS, CDR2 YYNGEE. V was shortened by 0 bases and J by 1 base, with 10 bases between the two germline ends. This CDR3 has 15 residues. The CDR3: CASSVVQVGNTEAFF. CDR3 sequence (DNA): TGTGCCAGCAGCGTAGTTCAGGTTGGGAACACTGAAGCTTTCTTT.

The genes are TRBV14 and TRBJ1-5; D possibly corresponds to TRBD1 (6 bases). Trimming left V 3 bases short and J 3 bases short, with 12 bases between. CDR1 and CDR2 from the germline V gene are SGHDN and FVKESK. The CDR3 sequence is 15 residues long. The CDR3 DNA is TGTGCCAGCAGCCAGGGAGGGGGTTACAATCAGCCCCAGCATTTT. Protein product: CASSQGGGYNQPQHF.

This chain links TRBV6-1 with TRBJ1-5; D is perhaps TRBD1 (5 bases). Germline-derived CDR1 and CDR2 are MNHNS and SASEGT. The CDR3 is 16 amino acids. Trimming removed 0 bases at V and 2 bases at J, with 11 bases between. CDR3 sequence reads: CASSEARVRGNQPQHF. The CDR3 bases are TGTGCCAGCAGTGAAGCCCGGGTCAGGGGCAATCAGCCCCAGCATTTT.

This rearrangement joins TRBV6-5 to TRBJ2-2; TRBD1 is a possible D gene (6 bases). V was shortened by 6 bases and J by 4 bases, with 9 bases between the two germline ends. Looked up from germline, CDR1 is MNHEY and CDR2 is SVGAGI. The CDR3 extends over 13 amino acids. The CDR3 protein is CASRQGVTGELFF. In nucleotides, the CDR3 is TGTGCCAGCAGACAGGGTGTCACCGGGGAGCTGTTTTTT.

As DNA, the CDR3 is TGTGCCAGCAGGCCCGACAGGGGCGAGCAGTACTTC. It encodes CASRPDRGEQYF. The chain joins TRBV28 to TRBJ2-7; 8 positions match TRBD1. The germline gives CDR1 MDHEN, CDR2 SYDVKM. The CDR3 is made up of 12 amino acids. J gave up 6 bases and V 6 bases, and 4 bases lay outside the gene matches.

The V call is TRBV6-1, the J call TRBJ2-7; tentatively, D is TRBD2 (6 bases). Germline V gives CDR1 MNHNS, CDR2 SASEGT. V dropped 7 bases and J dropped 5 bases, with 21 bases sitting between them. The CDR3 length is 15 residues. Here the CDR3 reads CASIFGTPLSDEQYF. The CDR3 DNA reads TGTGCCAGCATTTTCGGGACTCCCCTGAGTGACGAGCAGTACTTC.

The V gene is TRBV18, the J gene TRBJ2-7; 9 bases agree with TRBD1. The CDR3 totals 16 residues. Germline V gene data show CDR1 as KGHSH and CDR2 as LQKENI. V lost 6 bases, J lost 5 bases, and 14 bases stayed unmatched. The CDR3 loop is CASSPTGQGRADEQYF. CDR3 coding DNA: TGTGCCAGCTCCCCAACCGGACAGGGGCGGGCCGACGAGCAGTACTTC.

This clone came up a few times. This CDR3 reads CASSSPSTGDTEKLFF. The DNA for the CDR3 is TGTGCCAGCAGCTCCCCGTCGACAGGGGACACTGAAAAACTGTTTTTT. The chain joins TRBV5-4 to TRBJ1-4; 8 nucleotides match TRBD1. The CDR3 sequence is 16 residues long. CDR1 is SGHNT, CDR2 YYREEE, per germline (reference sequence). V was pared by 3 bases and J by 7 bases, with 11 bases of the junction left unmatched.

The chain couples TRBV2 to TRBJ2-1; the D gene could be TRBD1 or TRBD2 (5 bases each). Trimming pared 6 bases from V and 7 bases from J, leaving 7 bases between. The CDR3 sequence is 11 residues long. In germline, CDR1 is SNHLY, CDR2 FYNNEI. As DNA, the CDR3 is TGTGCCAGCAGCAGGGAGAATGAGCAGTTCTTC. Protein sequence: CASSRENEQFF.

The chain carries TRBV10-3 and TRBJ1-6; TRBD1 matches at 9 bases. This CDR3 contains 14 residues. V lost 6 bases, J lost 9 bases, and 6 bases stayed unmatched. Germline CDR1 reads ENHRY; CDR2 reads SYGVKD. The CDR3 DNA follows: TGTGCCATCAGCGGAGGGACAGGGAGTTCACCCCTCCACTTT. Its protein product is CAISGGTGSSPLHF.

The chain has TRBV5-1 and TRBJ1-1; D might be TRBD1 (5 bases). V was shortened by 7 bases and J by 1 base, with 17 bases between the two germline ends. The CDR3 extends over 15 amino acids. Germline V CDR1 and CDR2: SGHRS, YFSETQ. For the CDR3, the DNA is TGCGCCAGCGCTGTAGGGGTGGGAGGGAACACTGAAGCTTTCTTT. Protein product: CASAVGVGGNTEAFF. Variable domain in full (rest from reference TRBV5-1 and TRBJ1-1): KAGVTQTPRYLIKTRGQQVTLSCSPISGHRSVSWYQQTPGQGLQFLFEYFSETQRNKGNFPGRFSGRQFSNSRSEMNVSTLELGDSALYLCASAVGVGGNTEAFFGQGTRLTVV.

V and J are TRBV9 and TRBJ1-3; D call uncertain. Trimming removed 4 bases from V and 4 bases from J, with 9 bases in between. The CDR3 length is 13 residues. Germline V gene lookup returns CDR1 SGDLS and CDR2 YYNGEE. The CDR3 region is CASSPGPGNTIYF. The CDR3 region has the DNA TGTGCCAGCAGCCCCGGACCGGGAAACACCATATATTTT.

The chain has TRBV18 and TRBJ2-2; D not certain. CDR1 and CDR2 from the germline V gene are KGHSH and LQKENI. Deletions cut 6 bases from V and 5 bases from J, with 16 bases between. The CDR3 covers 15 residues. As DNA, the CDR3 is TGTGCCAGCTCCCCCTCGGTCAGTGGAACCGGGGAGCTGTTTTTT. Encoded protein: CASSPSVSGTGELFF.

The chain is built from TRBV15 and TRBJ2-3; 12 nucleotides line up with TRBD2. V lost 0 bases, J lost 3 bases, and 4 bases stayed unmatched. This CDR3 spans 17 amino acids. The germline V gene has CDR1 LNHNV and CDR2 YYDKDF (reference sequence). CDR3 nucleotides: TGTGCCACCAGCAGAGATCGGACTAGCGGGAATACAGATACGCAGTATTTT. It codes for CATSRDRTSGNTDTQYF.

CDR3: CASSLAQTGGETQYF. For the CDR3, the DNA is TGCGCCAGCAGCTTGGCCCAGACAGGCGGAGAGACCCAGTACTTC. The gene calls are TRBV5-1 and TRBJ2-5, with D tentatively TRBD1 (6 bases). This CDR3 contains 15 residues. Looked up from germline, CDR1 is SGHRS and CDR2 is YFSETQ. V was cut by 0 bases and J by 4 bases, with 13 bases left in between.

The rearrangement links TRBV6-1 to TRBJ2-5, with D possibly TRBD2 on 6 matching bases. Germline loops: CDR1 MNHNS, CDR2 SASEGT. CDR3 length: 13 residues. V was cut by 10 bases and J by 4 bases, with 16 bases left in between. The CDR3, as DNA: TGTGCCACCCTTAACCGGAGGGGAGAGACCCAGTACTTC. It specifies CATLNRRGETQYF.

V and J are TRBV7-9 and TRBJ2-1, with TRBD2 matching 10 bases. Germline-derived CDR1 and CDR2 are SEHNR and FQNEAQ (reference sequence). J was trimmed by 7 bases and V by 1 base; bases with no gene match: 4. The CDR3 sequence is 15 residues long. The CDR3 sequence: CASSLVAGGFNEQFF. The DNA of the CDR3 is TGTGCCAGCAGCTTAGTAGCGGGGGGATTTAATGAGCAGTTCTTC. The variable domain in full, with the rest retrieved from reference TRBV7-9 and TRBJ2-1, is DTGVSQNPRHKITKRGQNVTFRCDPISEHNRLYWYRQTLGQGPEFLTYFQNEAQLEKSRLLSDRFSAERPKGSFSTLEIQRTEQGDSAMYLCASSLVAGGFNEQFFGPGTRLTVL.

The chain recombines TRBV7-9 with TRBJ2-7, with TRBD1 matching 9 bases. V was pared by 2 bases and J by 5 bases, with 7 bases of the junction left unmatched. The CDR3 has 15 amino acids. Germline V CDR1 and CDR2: SEHNR, FQNEAQ (reference sequence). The CDR3 region is CASSLLDRGVHEQYF. The CDR3 coding sequence is TGTGCCAGCAGCTTATTGGACAGGGGCGTTCACGAGCAGTACTTC.

The chain employs TRBV5-8 and TRBJ1-5; possibly TRBD1 for D (5 bases). V shed 2 bases and J shed 2 bases, with 14 bases lying between them. The length of the CDR3 is 16 residues. Per the germline V gene, CDR1 is SGHTS and CDR2 is YDEGEE. The chain's CDR3 is CASSFNGGKGNQPQHF. As DNA, the CDR3 is TGTGCCAGCAGCTTTAACGGGGGTAAGGGCAATCAGCCCCAGCATTTT. Using reference TRBV5-8 and TRBJ1-5 for the parts outside the CDR3, the full variable domain is EAGVTQSPTHLIKTRGQQATLRCSPISGHTSVYWYQQALGLGLQFLLWYDEGEERNRGNFPPRFSGRQFPNYSSELNVNALELEDSALYLCASSFNGGKGNQPQHFGDGTRLSIL.

In this sample, this clone turned up once. The chain joins TRBV15 to TRBJ2-3, with D hard to call. Germline CDR1 reads LNHNV; CDR2 reads YYDKDF (reference sequence). The CDR3 is 14 amino acids. Trimming cost V 0 bases and J 6 bases, with 10 bases left between them. The DNA of the CDR3 is TGTGCCACCAGCAGAGAAAGACGGTCGGATACGCAGTATTTT. Translated, it gives CATSRERRSDTQYF.